The text below deals with one T cell receptor (beta chain). Its antigen is undetermined. Here immunoSEQ multiplex PCR was the method, and the copy in TCRdb shows in-frame clones only, minus some. This table holds tens of thousands of clones, around nine tenths found once. The sample belongs to a study of T cells in localized non-small cell lung cancer. Broader study findings: An association was observed between higher blood T cell density and longer overall survival. Sequencing was restricted to one tumor region; therefore, heterogeneity remains possible. Appearing in adjacent lung were a median about 60 of the top 100 tumor clones. Uninvolved adjacent lung showed higher T cell clonality than tumor.

The CDR3 is made up of 11 amino acids. CDR1 and CDR2 from the germline V gene are DFQATT and SNEGSKA (reference sequence). Trimming stripped 5 bases from V and 5 bases from J, with 7 bases between. The chain joins TRBV20-1 to TRBJ2-1; no reliable D call. The sequences come from peripheral blood, collected before any cancer treatment. This clonotype was obtained from a man aged 40 to 69 with stage I squamous cell lung carcinoma. CDR3 sequence: CSARANNEQFF. The DNA for the CDR3 is TGCAGTGCTCGGGCCAACAATGAGCAGTTCTTC.